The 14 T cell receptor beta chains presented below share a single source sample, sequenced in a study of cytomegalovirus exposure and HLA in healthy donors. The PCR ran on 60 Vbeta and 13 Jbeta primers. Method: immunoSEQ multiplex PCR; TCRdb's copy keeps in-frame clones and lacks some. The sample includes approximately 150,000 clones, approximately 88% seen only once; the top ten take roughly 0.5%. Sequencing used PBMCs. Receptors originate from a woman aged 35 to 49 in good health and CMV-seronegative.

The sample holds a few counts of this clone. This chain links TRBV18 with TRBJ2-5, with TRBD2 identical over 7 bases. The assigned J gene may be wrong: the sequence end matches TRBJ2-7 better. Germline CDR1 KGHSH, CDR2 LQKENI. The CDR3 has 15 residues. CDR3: CASSPGSGWDYEQYF. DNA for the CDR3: TGTGCCAGCTCACCAGGTAGCGGGTGGGACTACGAGCAGTACTTC.

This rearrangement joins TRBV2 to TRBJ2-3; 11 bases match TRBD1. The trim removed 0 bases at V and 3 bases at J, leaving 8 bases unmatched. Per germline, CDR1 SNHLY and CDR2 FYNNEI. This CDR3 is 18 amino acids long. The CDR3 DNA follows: TGTGCCAGCAGTGAAGCGCGAGGACAGGGGGCCGAGACAGATACGCAGTATTTT. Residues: CASSEARGQGAETDTQYF. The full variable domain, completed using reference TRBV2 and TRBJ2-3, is EPEVTQTPSHQVTQMGQEVILRCVPISNHLYFYWYRQILGQKVEFLVSFYNNEISEKSEIFDDQFSVERPDGSNFTLKIRSTKLEDSAMYFCASSEARGQGAETDTQYFGPGTRLTVL.

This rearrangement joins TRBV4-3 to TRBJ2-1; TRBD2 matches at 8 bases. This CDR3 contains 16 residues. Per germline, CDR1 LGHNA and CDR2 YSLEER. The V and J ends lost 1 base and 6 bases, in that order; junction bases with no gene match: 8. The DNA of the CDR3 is TGCGCCAGCAGCCAAGGTAGGGCTAGCGGGTCCAATGAGCAGTTCTTC. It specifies CASSQGRASGSNEQFF.

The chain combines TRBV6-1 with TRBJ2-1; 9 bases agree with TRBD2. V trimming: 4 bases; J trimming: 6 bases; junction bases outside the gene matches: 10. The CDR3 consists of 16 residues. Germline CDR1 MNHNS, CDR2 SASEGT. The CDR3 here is CASSARLAAHLNEQFF. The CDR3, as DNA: TGTGCCAGCAGTGCCCGACTAGCGGCCCACCTCAATGAGCAGTTCTTC.

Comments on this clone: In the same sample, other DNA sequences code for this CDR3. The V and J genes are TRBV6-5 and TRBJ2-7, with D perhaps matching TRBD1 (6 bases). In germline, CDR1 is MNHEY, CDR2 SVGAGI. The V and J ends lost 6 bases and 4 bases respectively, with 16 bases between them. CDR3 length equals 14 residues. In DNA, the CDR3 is TGTGCCAGCAGCTCTCCGGGACACTCTTACGAGCAGTACTTC. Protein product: CASSSPGHSYEQYF.

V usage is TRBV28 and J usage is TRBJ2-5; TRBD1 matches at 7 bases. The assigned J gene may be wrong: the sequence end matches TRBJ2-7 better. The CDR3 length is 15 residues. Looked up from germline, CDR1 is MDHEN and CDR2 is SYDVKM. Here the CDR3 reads CASSDGQVGIYEQYF. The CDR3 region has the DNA TGTGCCAGCAGTGATGGACAGGTCGGGATCTACGAGCAGTACTTC.

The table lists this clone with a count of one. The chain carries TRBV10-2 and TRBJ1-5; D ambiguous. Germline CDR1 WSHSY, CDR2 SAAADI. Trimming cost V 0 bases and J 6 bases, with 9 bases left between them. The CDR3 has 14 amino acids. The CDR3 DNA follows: TGCGCCAGCAGTGAGTCGATGGGAGCTCAGCCCCAGCATTTT. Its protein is CASSESMGAQPQHF.

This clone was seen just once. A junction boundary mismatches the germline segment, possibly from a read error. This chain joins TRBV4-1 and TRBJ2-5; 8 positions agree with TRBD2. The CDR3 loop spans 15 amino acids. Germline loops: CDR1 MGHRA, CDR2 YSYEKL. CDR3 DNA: TGTGCCAGCAGCCAAGAAGAGCGGGAGAGAGAGACCCAGTACTTC. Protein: CASSQEERERETQYF.

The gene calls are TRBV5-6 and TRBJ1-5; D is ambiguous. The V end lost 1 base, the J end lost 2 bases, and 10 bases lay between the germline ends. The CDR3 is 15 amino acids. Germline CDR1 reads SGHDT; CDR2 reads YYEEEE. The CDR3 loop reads CASSLRFAGNQPQHF. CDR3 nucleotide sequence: TGTGCCAGCAGCTTGCGTTTTGCGGGCAATCAGCCCCAGCATTTT.

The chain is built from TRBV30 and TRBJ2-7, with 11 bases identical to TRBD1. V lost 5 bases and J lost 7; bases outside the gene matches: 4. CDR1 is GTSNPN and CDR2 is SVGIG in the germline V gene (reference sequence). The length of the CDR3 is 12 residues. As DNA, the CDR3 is TGTGCCTGGGGACAGGGGGCACGGGAGCAGTACTTC. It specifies CAWGQGAREQYF.

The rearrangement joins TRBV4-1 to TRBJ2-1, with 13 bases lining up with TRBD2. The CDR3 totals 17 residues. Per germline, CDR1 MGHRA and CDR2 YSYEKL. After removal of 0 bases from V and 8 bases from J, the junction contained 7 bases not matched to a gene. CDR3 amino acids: CASSQDGTSGVRDEQFF. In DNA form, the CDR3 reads TGCGCCAGCAGCCAAGATGGGACTAGCGGGGTTCGGGATGAGCAGTTCTTC.

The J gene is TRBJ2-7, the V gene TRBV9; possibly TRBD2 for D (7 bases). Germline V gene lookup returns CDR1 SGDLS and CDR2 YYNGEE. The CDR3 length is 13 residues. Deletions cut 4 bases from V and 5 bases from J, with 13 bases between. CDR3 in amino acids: CASSLGGGDEQYF. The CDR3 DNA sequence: TGTGCCAGCAGCCTTGGGGGGGGCGACGAGCAGTACTTC.

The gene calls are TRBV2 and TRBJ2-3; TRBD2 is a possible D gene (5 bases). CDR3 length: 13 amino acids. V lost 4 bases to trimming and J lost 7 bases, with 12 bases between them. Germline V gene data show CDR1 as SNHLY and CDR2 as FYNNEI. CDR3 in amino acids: CASSVGSVNTQYF. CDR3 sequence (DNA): TGTGCCAGCAGTGTTGGGAGTGTAAATACGCAGTATTTT.

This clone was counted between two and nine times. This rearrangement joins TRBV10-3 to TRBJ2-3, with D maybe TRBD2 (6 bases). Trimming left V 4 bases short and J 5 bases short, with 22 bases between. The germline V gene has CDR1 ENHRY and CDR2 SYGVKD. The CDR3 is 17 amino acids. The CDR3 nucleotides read TGTGCCATCAGTGTACCGGGACTCTCAATCGGGCAAGATACGCAGTATTTT. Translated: CAISVPGLSIGQDTQYF.